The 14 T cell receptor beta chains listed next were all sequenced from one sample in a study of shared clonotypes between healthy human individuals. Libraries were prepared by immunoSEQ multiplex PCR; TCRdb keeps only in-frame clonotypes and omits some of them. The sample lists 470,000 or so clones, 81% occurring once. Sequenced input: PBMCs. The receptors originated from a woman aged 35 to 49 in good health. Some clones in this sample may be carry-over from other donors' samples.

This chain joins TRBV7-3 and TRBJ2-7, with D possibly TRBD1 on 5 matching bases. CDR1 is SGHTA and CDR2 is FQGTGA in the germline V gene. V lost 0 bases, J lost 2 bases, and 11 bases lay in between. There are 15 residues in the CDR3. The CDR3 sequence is CASSLTETDPYEQYF. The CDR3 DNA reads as TGTGCCAGCAGCTTAACCGAGACAGACCCCTACGAGCAGTACTTC.

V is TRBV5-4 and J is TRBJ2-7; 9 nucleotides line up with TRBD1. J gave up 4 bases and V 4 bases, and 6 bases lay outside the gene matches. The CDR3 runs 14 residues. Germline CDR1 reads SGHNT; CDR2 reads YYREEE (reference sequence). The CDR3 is CASSGTGSMYEQYF. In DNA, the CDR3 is TGTGCCAGCAGCGGGACAGGGTCCATGTACGAGCAGTACTTC.

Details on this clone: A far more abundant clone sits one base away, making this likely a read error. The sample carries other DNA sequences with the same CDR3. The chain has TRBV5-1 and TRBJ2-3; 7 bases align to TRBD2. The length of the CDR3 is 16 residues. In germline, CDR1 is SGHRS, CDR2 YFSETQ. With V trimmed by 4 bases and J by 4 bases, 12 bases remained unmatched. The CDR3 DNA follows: TGCGCCAGCAGCGAAGAGCCAGGACTAGGCTCAGATACGCAGTATTTT. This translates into CASSEEPGLGSDTQYF. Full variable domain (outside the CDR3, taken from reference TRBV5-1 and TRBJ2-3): KAGVTQTPRYLIKTRGQQVTLSCSPISGHRSVSWYQQTPGQGLQFLFEYFSETQRNKGNFPGRFSGRQFSNSRSEMNVSTLELGDSALYLCASSEEPGLGSDTQYFGPGTRLTVL.

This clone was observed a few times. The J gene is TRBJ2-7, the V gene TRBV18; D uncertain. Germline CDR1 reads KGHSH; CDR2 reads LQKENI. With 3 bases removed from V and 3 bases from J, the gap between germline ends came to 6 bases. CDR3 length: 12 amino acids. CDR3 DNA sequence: TGTGCCAGCTCACCGGCCCGCTACGAGCAGTACTTC. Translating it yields CASSPARYEQYF.

Here the CDR3 DNA reads TGCGCCAGCAGGGAAGTCGCGGGGACTGAAGCTTTCTTT. This encodes CASREVAGTEAFF. The chain employs TRBV5-1 and TRBJ1-1; no clear D gene. Germline-derived CDR1 and CDR2 are SGHRS and YFSETQ. The CDR3 has 13 residues. Trimming shortened V by 5 bases and J by 5 bases, and 13 bases separated the two germline ends.

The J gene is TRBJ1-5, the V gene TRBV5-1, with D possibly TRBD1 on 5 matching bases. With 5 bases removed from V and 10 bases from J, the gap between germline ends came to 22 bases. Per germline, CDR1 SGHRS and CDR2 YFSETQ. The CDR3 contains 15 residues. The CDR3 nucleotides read TGCGCCAGCAGTCTCTTAGGGGCAGCCCAACAACCCCAGCATTTT. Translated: CASSLLGAAQQPQHF.

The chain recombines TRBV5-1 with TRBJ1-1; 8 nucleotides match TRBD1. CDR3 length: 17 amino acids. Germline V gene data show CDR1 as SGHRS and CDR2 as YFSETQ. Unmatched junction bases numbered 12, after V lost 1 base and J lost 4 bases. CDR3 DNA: TGCGCCAGCAGCTTGTGGACAGGGAGGGACCGGGGCACTGAAGCTTTCTTT. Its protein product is CASSLWTGRDRGTEAFF. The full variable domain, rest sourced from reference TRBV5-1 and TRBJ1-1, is KAGVTQTPRYLIKTRGQQVTLSCSPISGHRSVSWYQQTPGQGLQFLFEYFSETQRNKGNFPGRFSGRQFSNSRSEMNVSTLELGDSALYLCASSLWTGRDRGTEAFFGQGTRLTVV.

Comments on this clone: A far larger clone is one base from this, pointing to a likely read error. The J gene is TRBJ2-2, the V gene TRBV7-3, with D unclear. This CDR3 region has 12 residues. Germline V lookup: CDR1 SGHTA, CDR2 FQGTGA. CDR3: CTSSTNTGELFF. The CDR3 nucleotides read TGTACCAGCAGCACGAACACCGGGGAGCTGTTTTTT. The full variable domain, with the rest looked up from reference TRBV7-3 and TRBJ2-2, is GAGVSQTPSNKVTEKGKYVELRCDPISGHTALYWYRQSLGQGPEFLIYFQGTGAADDSGLPNDRFFAVRPEGSVSTLKIQRTERGDSAVYLCTSSTNTGELFFGEGSRLTVL.

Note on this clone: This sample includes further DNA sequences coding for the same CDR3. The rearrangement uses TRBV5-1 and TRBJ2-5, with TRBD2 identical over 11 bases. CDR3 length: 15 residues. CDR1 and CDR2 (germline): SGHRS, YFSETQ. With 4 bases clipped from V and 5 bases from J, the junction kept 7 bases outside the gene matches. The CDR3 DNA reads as TGCGCCAGCAGCCCACTAGCGGGAGTAGGGGAGACCCAGTACTTC. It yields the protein CASSPLAGVGETQYF.

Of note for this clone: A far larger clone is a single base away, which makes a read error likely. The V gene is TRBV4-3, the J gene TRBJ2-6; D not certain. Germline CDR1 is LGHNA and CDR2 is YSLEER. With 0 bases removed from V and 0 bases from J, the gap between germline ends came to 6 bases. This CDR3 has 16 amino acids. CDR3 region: CASSQEVSSGANVLTF. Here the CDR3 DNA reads TGCGCCAGCAGCCAAGAAGTGAGCTCTGGGGCCAACGTCCTGACTTTC.

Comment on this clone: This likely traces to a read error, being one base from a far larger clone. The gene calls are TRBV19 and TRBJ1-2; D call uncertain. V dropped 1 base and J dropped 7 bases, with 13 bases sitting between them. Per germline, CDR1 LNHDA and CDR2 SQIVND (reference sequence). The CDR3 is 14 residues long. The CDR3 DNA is TGTGCCAGTAGTATAGGACGACTATGGGGTGGCTACACCTTC. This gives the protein CASSIGRLWGGYTF.

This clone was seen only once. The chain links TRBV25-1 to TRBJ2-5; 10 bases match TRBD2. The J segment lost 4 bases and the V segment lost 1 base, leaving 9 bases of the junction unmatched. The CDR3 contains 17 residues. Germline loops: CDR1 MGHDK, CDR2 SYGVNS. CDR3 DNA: TGTGCCAGCAGTGAATTTACCGGGACTAGCGACCCAGAGACCCAGTACTTC. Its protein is CASSEFTGTSDPETQYF.

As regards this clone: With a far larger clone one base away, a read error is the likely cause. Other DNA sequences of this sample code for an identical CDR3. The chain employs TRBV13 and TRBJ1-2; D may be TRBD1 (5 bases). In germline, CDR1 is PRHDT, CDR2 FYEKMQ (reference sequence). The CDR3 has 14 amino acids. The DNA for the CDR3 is TGCGCCAGCAGCTTAGGCAGGGAGAACTATGGCTACACCTTC. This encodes CASSLGRENYGYTF.

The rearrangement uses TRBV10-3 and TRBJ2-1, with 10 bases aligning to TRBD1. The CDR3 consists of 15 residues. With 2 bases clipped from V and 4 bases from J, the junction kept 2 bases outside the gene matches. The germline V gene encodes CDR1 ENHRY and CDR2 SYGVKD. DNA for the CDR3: TGTGCCATCAGTGAGGGGACAGGGGTTTACAATGAGCAGTTCTTC. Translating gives CAISEGTGVYNEQFF.